This T cell receptor beta chain was sequenced in a study of blood T cell repertoires in COVID-19. Across the study: Italy, Spain and the United States were the sources of the convalescent and acute COVID-19 samples. PBMCs, B-cell-depleted T cells, or T cells provided the cDNA or gDNA that made up the material.

Trimming took off 2 bases at V and 4 bases at J, with 12 bases between the two ends. This CDR3 spans 15 amino acids. The germline V gene has CDR1 SGHVS and CDR2 FNYEAQ. Per the authors' pipeline: Estimated nucleated cell counts came from reference gene primer amplification. Assay: immunoSEQ multiplex PCR; the TCRdb copy retains only in-frame clones and omits some. The DNA was the basis for D and trimming; V, J and clone size are from that table. Of roughly 39,000 clones in the sample, 80% to 90% were seen once. The V gene is TRBV7-6, the J gene TRBJ2-1, with D perhaps TRBD2 (5 bases). The sequenced material came from peripheral blood. The source of this sequence is a man aged 25 to 40 with active or convalescent COVID-19. The DNA of the CDR3 is TGTGCCAGCAGCTTAAATGACGGGAAGTACAATGAGCAGTTCTTC. Amino acid sequence: CASSLNDGKYNEQFF.